The present entry profiles one T cell receptor beta chain with its context. Per the authors' pipeline: Estimates of nucleated cell counts were drawn from the amplification of reference gene primers. Assay: immunoSEQ multiplex PCR; the TCRdb copy retains only in-frame clones and omits some. V, J and clone size are taken as reported in that table, and D and trimming were inferred from the DNA itself. Among about 60,000 clones listed, more than 70% were seen once. The data are from a study of blood T cell repertoires in COVID-19. Overall study context: PBMCs, B-cell-depleted T cells, or T cells provided the cDNA or gDNA that made up the material.

Germline V CDR1 and CDR2: GTSNPN, SVGIG (reference sequence). With 0 bases removed from V and 5 bases from J, the gap between germline ends came to 13 bases. This CDR3 comprises 15 residues. The chain couples TRBV30 to TRBJ2-2; D is possibly TRBD1 (5 bases). This clonotype was obtained from a man aged 25-45 years with COVID-19, enrolled during active disease. The sequenced sample consisted of peripheral blood. The CDR3 reads CAWSVLSGITGELFF. The CDR3 DNA follows: TGTGCCTGGAGTGTACTCTCAGGGATTACCGGGGAGCTGTTTTTT. The complete variable domain, with remaining parts taken from reference TRBV30 and TRBJ2-2, reads SQTIHQWPATLVQPVGSPLSLECTVEGTSNPNLYWYRQAAGRGLQLLFYSVGIGQISSEVPQNLSASRPQDRQFILSSKKLLLSDSGFYLCAWSVLSGITGELFFGEGSRLTVL.